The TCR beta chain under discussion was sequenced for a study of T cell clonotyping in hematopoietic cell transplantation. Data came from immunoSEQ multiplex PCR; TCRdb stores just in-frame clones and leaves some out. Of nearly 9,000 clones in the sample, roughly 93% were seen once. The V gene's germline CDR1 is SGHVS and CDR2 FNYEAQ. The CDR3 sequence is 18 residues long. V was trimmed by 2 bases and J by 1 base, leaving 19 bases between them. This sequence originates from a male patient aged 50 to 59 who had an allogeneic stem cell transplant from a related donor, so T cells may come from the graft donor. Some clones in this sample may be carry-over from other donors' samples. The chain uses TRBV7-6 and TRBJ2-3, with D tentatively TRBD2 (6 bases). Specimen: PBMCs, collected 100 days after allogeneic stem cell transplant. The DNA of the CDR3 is TGTGCCAGCAGCTTATCTGCCGGGAGAGGAGGAGGCACAGATACGCAGTATTTT. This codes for CASSLSAGRGGGTDTQYF.